This T cell receptor (beta chain) was documented in a study of response to subunit inactivated influenza vaccine. Findings and limits, study-wide: After each seasonal influenza vaccination, few new T cells are recruited, the authors suggested.

TCRdb reanalysed the RT-PCR reads using MiXCR and keeps one entry per CDR3 protein. The sample consists of 540,000 or so distinct CDR3 sequences, under 15% of them appearing once. A note on this clonotype: The antigen is not known.

This CDR3 is 13 amino acids long. Germline CDR1 reads GTSNPN; CDR2 reads SVGIG (reference sequence). Trimming pared 1 base from V and 6 bases from J, leaving 11 bases between. This TCR was recovered from a man aged 50 or older who received an inactivated influenza vaccine. The chain is built from TRBV30 and TRBJ2-3; D not certain. The source material was PBMCs from blood, sampled roughly 46 days after vaccination. CDR3 loop: CAWSGRVGDTQYF. CDR3 DNA: TGTGCCTGGAGTGGGAGAGTCGGGGATACGCAGTATTTT.